This TCR beta chain was sequenced in a study of cytomegalovirus exposure and HLA in healthy donors. As for the study in general: The study placed approximately 80% of its roughly 410 genotyped donors in the Caucasian-associated ancestry cluster.

Points on this clone: The target antigen is unknown.

Trimming took 8 bases from V and 7 from J; bases not matched to a gene: 15. The CDR3 contains 16 residues. The germline CDR1 and CDR2 sequences are LNHDA and SQIVND (reference sequence). Study results and caveats: A later examination showed that TCR association rates differed by HLA locus, with DRB1 most and HLA-C fewest. Three CMV-associated chains were confirmed in vitro to be specific for CMV antigens.

Though probably carrying unrecorded immune exposures, donors were nominally healthy at sampling. PCR amplification relied on 60 Vbeta primers (plus 13 Jbeta primers). Sequenced by immunoSEQ multiplex PCR; TCRdb stores in-frame clones only, minus some. The sample holds 150,000 to 200,000 clones, roughly 87% seen once. The chain couples TRBV19 to TRBJ2-1; 9 bases match TRBD1. The source of this sequence is a woman aged 45-65 years in good health and CMV-seronegative. Sequencing was performed on PBMCs. DNA for the CDR3: TGTGCCAGTCACCTTAGGGGACAGGGTCGTATAAATGAGCAGTTCTTC. Residues: CASHLRGQGRINEQFF.